A selection of T cell receptor beta chains follows, all from one sample in a study of Tregs in tolerant kidney transplant recipients. Assay used: immunoSEQ multiplex PCR; TCRdb lists only in-frame clones, some missing. The sample has approximately 98,000 clones, 90% seen once; the top ten hold about 0.31%. The sample in question was CD4+ T cells from blood, obtained before the transplant. These receptors were taken from a human donor who received a combined kidney and bone marrow transplant. Each CDR3 is given with its conserved first and last residue. Fields, in order: clone size, J gene, D gene, V gene, CDR3 protein, CDR3 DNA. D genes are given only for firm matches. Size values are once, few and many counts, or a class for expanded clones, and some rows have none.

. TRBJ1-1 TRBD1 TRBV29-1 CSAPTGAGTEAFF TGCAGCGCCCCCACAGGGGCGGGAACTGAAGCTTTCTTT
. TRBJ2-3 TRBD2 TRBV6-4 CASSDPPPVGGTRIPYTDTQYF TGTGCCAGCAGTGACCCCCCGCCTGTCGGCGGGACTAGAATCCCCTACACAGATACGCAGTATTTT
. TRBJ2-5 TRBD2 TRBV7-6 CASSPSGKETQYF TGTGCCAGCAGCCCTAGCGGGAAGGAGACCCAGTACTTC
. TRBJ2-7 . TRBV5-1 CASSLLGREQYF TGCGCCAGCAGCTTGTTGGGGCGCGAGCAGTACTTC
. TRBJ2-1 . TRBV9 CASSVEGLNEQFF TGTGCCAGCAGCGTAGAAGGACTCAATGAGCAGTTCTTC
once TRBJ1-1 TRBD1 TRBV10-3 CAITRDRVGNTEAFF TGTGCCATCACTCGGGACAGGGTAGGGAACACTGAAGCTTTCTTT
. TRBJ1-2 TRBD1 TRBV9 CASSVATGDGNYGYTF TGTGCCAGCAGCGTAGCTACAGGGGATGGCAACTATGGCTACACCTTC
many TRBJ1-1 . TRBV2 CASSEPGGFRVAFF TGTGCCAGCAGTGAACCGGGTGGGTTCCGCGTGGCTTTCTTT
. TRBJ1-3 TRBD1 TRBV7-9 CASSLVALDRGAGNTIYF TGTGCCAGCAGCTTAGTGGCCTTGGACAGGGGAGCCGGAAACACCATATATTTT
. TRBJ1-5 . TRBV4-1 CASSQVVRNQPQHF TGCGCCAGCAGCCAAGTCGTCCGTAATCAGCCCCAGCATTTT
. TRBJ2-3 TRBD2 TRBV2 CACGLGGGTQYF TGTGCCTGCGGCCTGGGGGGGGGTACGCAGTATTTT
few TRBJ2-5 TRBD1 TRBV28 CASSPRTGEETQYF TGTGCCAGCAGCCCCCGGACAGGGGAGGAGACCCAGTACTTC
. TRBJ1-1 TRBD1 TRBV19 CASTRTGADTEAFF TGTGCCAGTACCCGAACAGGGGCGGACACTGAAGCTTTCTTT
. TRBJ2-3 . TRBV28 CASPPPGHTTDTQYF TGTGCCAGCCCCCCCCCGGGACACACCACAGATACGCAGTATTTT
. TRBJ2-7 . TRBV10-2 CASSGGRSSEQYF TGCGCCAGCAGTGGAGGGAGGTCTTCCGAGCAGTACTTC
. TRBJ1-1 . TRBV11-2 CASSLAGGRSRTEAFF TGTGCCAGCAGCTTAGCGGGGGGCAGGTCGCGCACTGAAGCTTTCTTT
few TRBJ2-7 TRBD1 TRBV19 CASSIQGVEQYF TGTGCCAGTAGCATACAGGGGGTCGAGCAGTACTTC
few TRBJ2-2 . TRBV11-3 CASSPAEGFVGSNTGELFF TGTGCCAGCAGCCCCGCGGAGGGATTTGTAGGGTCCAACACCGGGGAGCTGTTTTTT
. TRBJ2-2 TRBD2 TRBV7-9 CASSFPPGGKTGELFF TGTGCCAGCAGCTTTCCCCCGGGAGGGAAGACCGGGGAGCTGTTTTTT
once TRBJ1-4 . TRBV5-1 CASSLGGGTEKLFF TGCGCCAGCAGCTTAGGTGGGGGGACTGAAAAACTGTTTTTT
. TRBJ1-4 . TRBV7-6 CASSPDGGGKLFF TGTGCCAGCAGCCCGGACGGAGGTGGAAAACTGTTTTTT
. TRBJ2-1 . TRBV18 CASSPGGYRNEQFF TGTGCCAGCTCACCAGGGGGCTACCGCAATGAGCAGTTCTTC
once TRBJ1-1 . TRBV4-2 CASSQGEGLGRTEAFF TGTGCCAGCAGCCAAGGGGAGGGGCTGGGGCGGACTGAAGCTTTCTTT
. TRBJ2-4 . TRBV9 CASSVGGDAKNIQYF TGTGCCAGCAGCGTAGGCGGGGACGCGAAAAACATTCAGTACTTC
few TRBJ1-1 . TRBV18 CASSPSVVSTEAFF TGTGCCAGCTCACCAAGTGTGGTGAGCACTGAAGCTTTCTTT
. TRBJ1-2 TRBD1 TRBV11-2 CASSLRPGGGYGYTF TGTGCCAGCAGCTTACGACCAGGGGGAGGCTATGGCTACACCTTC
. TRBJ2-7 . TRBV18 CASSPWGSGYEQYF TGTGCCAGCTCACCATGGGGAAGCGGTTACGAGCAGTACTTC